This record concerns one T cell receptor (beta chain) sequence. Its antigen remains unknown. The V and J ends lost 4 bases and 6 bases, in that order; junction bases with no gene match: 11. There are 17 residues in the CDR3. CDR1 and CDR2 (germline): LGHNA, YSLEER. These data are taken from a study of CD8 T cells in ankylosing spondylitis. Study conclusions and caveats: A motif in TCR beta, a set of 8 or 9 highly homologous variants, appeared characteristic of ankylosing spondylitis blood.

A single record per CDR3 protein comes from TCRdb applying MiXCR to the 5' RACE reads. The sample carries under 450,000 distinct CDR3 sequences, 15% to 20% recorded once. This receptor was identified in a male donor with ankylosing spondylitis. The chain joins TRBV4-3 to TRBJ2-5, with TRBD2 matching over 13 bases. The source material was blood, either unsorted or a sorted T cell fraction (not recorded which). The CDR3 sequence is CASSLDRTSGSGKTQYF. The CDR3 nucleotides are TGCGCCAGCAGCCTAGACCGGACTAGCGGGAGCGGAAAGACCCAGTACTTC.